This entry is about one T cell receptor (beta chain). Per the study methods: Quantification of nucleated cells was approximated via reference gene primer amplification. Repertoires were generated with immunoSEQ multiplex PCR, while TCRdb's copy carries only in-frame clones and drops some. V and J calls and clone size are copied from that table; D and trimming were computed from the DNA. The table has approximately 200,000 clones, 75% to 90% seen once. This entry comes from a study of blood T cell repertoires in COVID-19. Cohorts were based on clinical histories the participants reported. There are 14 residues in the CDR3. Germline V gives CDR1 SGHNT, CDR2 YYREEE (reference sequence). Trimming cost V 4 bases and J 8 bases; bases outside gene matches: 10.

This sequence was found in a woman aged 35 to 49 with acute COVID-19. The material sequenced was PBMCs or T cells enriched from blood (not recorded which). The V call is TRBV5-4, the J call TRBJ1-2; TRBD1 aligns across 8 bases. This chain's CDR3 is CASSDVGDRRGYTF. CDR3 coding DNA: TGTGCCAGCAGCGACGTAGGGGACAGGCGCGGCTACACCTTC.